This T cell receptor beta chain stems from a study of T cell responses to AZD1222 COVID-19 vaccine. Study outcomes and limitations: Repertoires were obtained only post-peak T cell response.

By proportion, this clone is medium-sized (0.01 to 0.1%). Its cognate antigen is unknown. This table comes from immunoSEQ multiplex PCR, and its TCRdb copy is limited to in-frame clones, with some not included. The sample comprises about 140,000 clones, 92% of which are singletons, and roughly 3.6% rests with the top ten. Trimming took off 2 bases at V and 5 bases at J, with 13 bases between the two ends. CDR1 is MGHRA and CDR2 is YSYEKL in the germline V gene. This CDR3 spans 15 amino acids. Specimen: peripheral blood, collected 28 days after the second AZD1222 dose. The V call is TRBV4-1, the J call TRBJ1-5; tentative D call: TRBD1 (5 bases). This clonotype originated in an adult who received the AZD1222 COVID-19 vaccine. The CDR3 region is CASSQREAGDQPQHF. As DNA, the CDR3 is TGCGCCAGCAGCCAACGAGAGGCGGGGGATCAGCCCCAGCATTTT.